One and the same sample provided the 14 T cell receptor beta chains below, sequenced in a study of chemoradiotherapy in HPV16-positive cancers. Measured with immunoSEQ multiplex PCR; TCRdb has only the in-frame clones, and not every one. The data contain roughly 30,000 clones, around 92% of them singletons. The sequences come from blood, collected from a patient who underwent chemoradiotherapy. The receptors originated from a human donor with HPV-associated anogenital cancer.

This chain uses TRBV20-1 with TRBJ1-2; D might be TRBD1 (6 bases). Germline V lookup: CDR1 DFQATT, CDR2 SNEGSKA (reference sequence). This CDR3 is 11 amino acids long. V was shortened by 3 bases and J by 14 bases, with 16 bases between the two germline ends. CDR3 sequence reads: CSARAPGHPTF. For the CDR3, the DNA is TGCAGTGCTAGGGCCCCGGGACATCCGACCTTC.

This clone was detected a few times. The V and J genes are TRBV9 and TRBJ1-3; D is ambiguous. CDR1 is SGDLS and CDR2 is YYNGEE in the germline V gene. The ends were cut back, 1 base at V and 8 bases at J, with 13 bases in the middle. The CDR3 has 14 residues. As DNA, the CDR3 is TGTGCCAGCAGCGTAAGACCCGTCTCGGACACCATATATTTT. It yields the protein CASSVRPVSDTIYF.

J is TRBJ2-1 and V is TRBV5-1, with 11 bases lining up with TRBD2. Trimming removed 4 bases from V and 4 bases from J; junction bases left unmatched: 7. The CDR3 extends over 16 amino acids. Per germline, CDR1 SGHRS and CDR2 YFSETQ. The CDR3 protein is CASSDLAGGSYNEQFF. As DNA, the CDR3 is TGCGCCAGCAGCGATCTAGCGGGGGGCTCTTACAATGAGCAGTTCTTC.

The chain combines TRBV5-1 with TRBJ1-1; D is unresolved. In germline, CDR1 is SGHRS, CDR2 YFSETQ. The CDR3 covers 14 residues. Trimming pared 3 bases from V and 0 bases from J, leaving 9 bases between. The CDR3 DNA is TGCGCCAGCAGCTCCGGGCAGGTGAACACTGAAGCTTTCTTT. Its protein product is CASSSGQVNTEAFF.

This chain links TRBV7-8 with TRBJ2-7; D is tentatively TRBD1 or TRBD2 (7 bases each). Germline loops: CDR1 SGHVS, CDR2 FQNEAQ. The CDR3 length is 14 residues. V lost 4 bases to trimming and J lost 4 bases, with 14 bases between them. CDR3 sequence (DNA): TGTGCCAGCAGCTCTTTCCAGGGGGGGTACGAGCAGTACTTC. It encodes CASSSFQGGYEQYF.

The chain uses TRBV6-6 and TRBJ2-5, with D perhaps TRBD2 (6 bases). Trimming stripped 0 bases from V and 2 bases from J, with 7 bases between. Per germline, CDR1 MNHNY and CDR2 SVGAGI (reference sequence). This CDR3 contains 14 residues. The CDR3 sequence is CASSYSGLQETQYF. The DNA for the CDR3 is TGTGCCAGCAGTTACTCAGGACTACAAGAGACCCAGTACTTC.

CDR3 region: CASSLSGGWNTEAFF. The CDR3 bases are TGTGCCAGCAGTTTATCGGGGGGCTGGAACACTGAAGCTTTCTTT. This rearrangement joins TRBV27 to TRBJ1-1; perhaps TRBD1 as D (6 bases). Trimming shortened V by 0 bases and J by 1 base, and 9 bases separated the two germline ends. The germline CDR1 and CDR2 sequences are MNHEY and SMNVEV (reference sequence). This CDR3 comprises 15 residues.

Remarks on this clone: Different DNA sequences within this sample yield the same CDR3. The rearrangement links TRBV6-6 to TRBJ2-7; D gene uncertain. The CDR3 contains 11 residues. Germline CDR1 is MNHNY and CDR2 is SVGAGI (reference sequence). The V end was cut by 6 bases, the J end by 1 base, with 4 bases between. CDR3 nucleotides: TGTGCCAGCAGCCCTTCCTACGAGCAGTACTTC. Translated, it gives CASSPSYEQYF.

This clone was counted a few times. This chain joins TRBV27 and TRBJ2-3; D may be TRBD1 or TRBD2 (6 bases each). Germline CDR1 reads MNHEY; CDR2 reads SMNVEV (reference sequence). V was clipped by 5 bases and J by 7 bases, with 19 bases between them. This CDR3 comprises 15 residues. The CDR3 here is CASSPPGGATHTQYF. DNA of the CDR3: TGTGCCAGCAGTCCGCCCGGGGGCGCGACCCATACGCAGTATTTT.

V usage is TRBV5-4 and J usage is TRBJ1-6; D remains ambiguous. CDR1 SGHNT and CDR2 YYREEE come from the germline V gene (reference sequence). CDR3 length: 15 residues. Trimming pared 3 bases from V and 0 bases from J, leaving 7 bases between. The CDR3 sequence is CASSSSSSYNSPLHF. DNA of the CDR3: TGTGCCAGCAGCTCATCGAGCTCCTATAATTCACCCCTCCACTTT.

V usage is TRBV9 and J usage is TRBJ2-7; D might be TRBD2 (6 bases). Looked up from germline, CDR1 is SGDLS and CDR2 is YYNGEE. With 2 bases removed from V and 3 bases from J, the gap between germline ends came to 12 bases. The CDR3 runs 14 residues. CDR3 amino acids: CASSVGTGNYEQYF. The CDR3 region has the DNA TGTGCCAGCAGCGTCGGGACTGGAAACTACGAGCAGTACTTC. Full variable domain (rest looked up from reference TRBV9 and TRBJ2-7): DSGVTQTPKHLITATGQRVTLRCSPRSGDLSVYWYQQSLDQGLQFLIQYYNGEERAKGNILERFSAQQFPDLHSELNLSSLELGDSALYFCASSVGTGNYEQYFGPGTRLTVT.

V gene TRBV2 combines with J gene TRBJ1-2; D not certain. V was shortened by 6 bases and J by 4 bases, with 27 bases between the two germline ends. Looked up from germline, CDR1 is SNHLY and CDR2 is FYNNEI. The CDR3 runs 18 residues. CDR3 residues: CASRASAGTPQTSYGYTF. CDR3 nucleotide sequence: TGTGCCAGCAGAGCATCCGCCGGTACACCGCAAACCTCCTATGGCTACACCTTC.

The chain recombines TRBV7-2 with TRBJ1-3; D uncertain. V was clipped by 5 bases and J by 0 bases, with 14 bases between them. This CDR3 spans 16 amino acids. Germline CDR1 is SGHTA and CDR2 is FQGNSA. CDR3 coding DNA: TGTGCCAGCAGCCCGACATCTTCGGCCTCTGGAAACACCATATATTTT. Its protein is CASSPTSSASGNTIYF.

V usage is TRBV30 and J usage is TRBJ2-1; no definite D call. Germline CDR1 GTSNPN, CDR2 SVGIG (reference sequence). Trimming pared 2 bases from V and 9 bases from J, leaving 14 bases between. The CDR3 sequence is 13 residues long. The DNA of the CDR3 is TGTGCCTGGAGTAAGGTATCTCGAGGTGAGCAGTTCTTC. Translation: CAWSKVSRGEQFF.